The T cell receptor beta chain under discussion was sequenced for a study of technical replicates of blood from several donors. The CDR3 is 13 residues long. From germline, CDR1 is SGHVS and CDR2 FQNEAQ. V gave up 8 bases and J gave up 6 bases; unmatched junction bases: 7. Profiled with immunoSEQ multiplex PCR; TCRdb holds only in-frame clones, not every one. In the table there are 25,000 to 40,000 clones, 85% to 95% of which are singletons. The specimen sequenced was PBMCs. The TCR originated in a human donor in good health. Some clones in this sample may be carry-over from other donors' samples. The V and J genes are TRBV7-8 and TRBJ2-7, with TRBD1 identical over 10 bases. In nucleotides, the CDR3 is TGTGCCAGCCGCGACAGGGGGCACTTCGAGCAGTACTTC. It specifies CASRDRGHFEQYF.